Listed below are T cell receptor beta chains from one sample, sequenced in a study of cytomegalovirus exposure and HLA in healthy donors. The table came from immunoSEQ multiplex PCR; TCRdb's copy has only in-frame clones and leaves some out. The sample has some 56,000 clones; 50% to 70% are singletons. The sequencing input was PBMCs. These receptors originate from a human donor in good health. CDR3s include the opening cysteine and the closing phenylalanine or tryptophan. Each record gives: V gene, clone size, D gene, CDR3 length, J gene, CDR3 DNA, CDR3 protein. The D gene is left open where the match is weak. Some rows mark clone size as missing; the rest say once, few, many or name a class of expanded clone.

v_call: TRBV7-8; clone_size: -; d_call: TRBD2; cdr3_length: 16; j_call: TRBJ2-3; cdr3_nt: TGTGCCAGCAGCCGACTTGCGGGGGTCAGCACAGATACGCAGTATTTT; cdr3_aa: CASSRLAGVSTDTQYF
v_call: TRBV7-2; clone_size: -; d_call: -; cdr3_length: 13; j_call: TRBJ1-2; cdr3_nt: TGTGCCAGCAGCATTAATCCGGGTTATGGCTACACCTTC; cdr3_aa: CASSINPGYGYTF
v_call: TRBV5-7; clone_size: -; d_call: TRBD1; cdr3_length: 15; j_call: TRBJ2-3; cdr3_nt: TGTGCCAGCAGCTTATACAGGGGTCGGGCAGATACGCAGTATTTT; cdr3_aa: CASSLYRGRADTQYF
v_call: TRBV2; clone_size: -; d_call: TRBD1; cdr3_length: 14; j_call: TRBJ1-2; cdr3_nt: TGTGCCAGCAGCAAACAGGGGGCGGACTATGGCTACACCTTC; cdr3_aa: CASSKQGADYGYTF
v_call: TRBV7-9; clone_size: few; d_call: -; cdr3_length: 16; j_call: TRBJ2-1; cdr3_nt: TGTGCCAGCAGCCCCGCGGGGAGGGGGGCCTACAATGAGCAGTTCTTC; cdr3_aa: CASSPAGRGAYNEQFF
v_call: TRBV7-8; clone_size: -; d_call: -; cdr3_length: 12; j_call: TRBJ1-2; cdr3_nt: TGTGCCAGCAGCCTGGGGGGCTATGGCTACACCTTC; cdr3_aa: CASSLGGYGYTF
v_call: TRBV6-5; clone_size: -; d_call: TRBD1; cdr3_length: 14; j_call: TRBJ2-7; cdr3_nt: TGTGCCAGCAGTTACACGGGACAGTCCTACGAGCAGTACTTC; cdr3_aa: CASSYTGQSYEQYF
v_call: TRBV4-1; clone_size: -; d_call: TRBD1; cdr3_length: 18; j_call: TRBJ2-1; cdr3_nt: TGCGCCAGCAGCCATCTGCCGGGACAGGGGGCCTCCCCTAATGAGCAGTTCTTC; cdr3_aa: CASSHLPGQGASPNEQFF
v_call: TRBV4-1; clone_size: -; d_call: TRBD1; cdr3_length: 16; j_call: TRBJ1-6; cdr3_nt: TGCGCCAGCAGCCGGGACAGGGGATCCTATAATTCACCCCTCCACTTT; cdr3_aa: CASSRDRGSYNSPLHF
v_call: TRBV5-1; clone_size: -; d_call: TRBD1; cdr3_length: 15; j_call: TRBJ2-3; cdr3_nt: TGCGCCAGCAGGGGGGGGACAGGGGGCACAGATACGCAGTATTTT; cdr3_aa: CASRGGTGGTDTQYF
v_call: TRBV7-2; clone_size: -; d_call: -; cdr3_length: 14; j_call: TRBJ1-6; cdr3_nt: TGTGCCAGCAGCTTCGTGCTATATAATTCACCCCTCCACTTT; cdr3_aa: CASSFVLYNSPLHF
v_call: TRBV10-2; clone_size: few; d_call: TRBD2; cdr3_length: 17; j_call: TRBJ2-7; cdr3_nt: TGCGCCAGCAGGGGCACACAATCGGGACTAGCGGGATACGAGCAGTACTTC; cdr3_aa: CASRGTQSGLAGYEQYF
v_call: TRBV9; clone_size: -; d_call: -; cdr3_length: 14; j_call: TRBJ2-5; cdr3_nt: TGTGCCAGCAGCCGACTAGTTCTACAGGAGACCCAGTACTTC; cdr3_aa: CASSRLVLQETQYF
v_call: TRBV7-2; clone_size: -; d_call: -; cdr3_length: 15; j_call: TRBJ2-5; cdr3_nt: TGTGCCAGCAGCTTAGCGGGGGGGCGAGTAGAGACCCAGTACTTC; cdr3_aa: CASSLAGGRVETQYF
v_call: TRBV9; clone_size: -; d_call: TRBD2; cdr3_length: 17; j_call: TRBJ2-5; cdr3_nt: TGTGCCAGCAGCGCCGCCCGGACTAGCGGGAGGCAAGAGACCCAGTACTTC; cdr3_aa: CASSAARTSGRQETQYF
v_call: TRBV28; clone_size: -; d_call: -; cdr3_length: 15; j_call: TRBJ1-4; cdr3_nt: TGTGCCAGCACTTCCCCCCGGGGGTTTGATGAAAAACTGTTTTTT; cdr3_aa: CASTSPRGFDEKLFF
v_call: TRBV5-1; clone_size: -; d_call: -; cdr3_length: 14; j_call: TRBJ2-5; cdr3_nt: TGCGCCAGCAGCTCCGGTGAGGGCTCAGAGACCCAGTACTTC; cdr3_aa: CASSSGEGSETQYF
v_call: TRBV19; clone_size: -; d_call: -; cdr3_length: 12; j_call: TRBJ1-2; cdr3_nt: TGTGCCAGTAGTATGGTCGGCTATGGCTACACCTTC; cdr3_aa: CASSMVGYGYTF
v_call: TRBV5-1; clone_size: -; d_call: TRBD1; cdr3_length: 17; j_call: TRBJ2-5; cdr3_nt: TGCGCCAGCAGCTCATCCGCCGGGACAGAGTACCAAGAGACCCAGTACTTC; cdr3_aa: CASSSSAGTEYQETQYF
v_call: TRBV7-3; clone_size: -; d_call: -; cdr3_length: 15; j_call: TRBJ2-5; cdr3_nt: TGTGCCAGCAGCTTAAACCCCACTAGCAGGGAGACCCAGTACTTC; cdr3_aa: CASSLNPTSRETQYF
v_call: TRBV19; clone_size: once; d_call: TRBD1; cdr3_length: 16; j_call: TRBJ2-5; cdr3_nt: TGTGCCAGTAGTTTCGGGACAGCGGCGTCAAAGGAGACCCAGTACTTC; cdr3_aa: CASSFGTAASKETQYF
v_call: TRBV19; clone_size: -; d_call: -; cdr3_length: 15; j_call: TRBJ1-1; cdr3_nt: TGTGCCAGCCCCCGCCCCGGGACAACGAACACTGAAGCTTTCTTT; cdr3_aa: CASPRPGTTNTEAFF
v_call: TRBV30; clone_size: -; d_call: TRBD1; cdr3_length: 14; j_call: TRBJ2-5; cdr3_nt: TGTGCCTTAAAGTCGCGGACAGGGCAAGAGACCCAGTACTTC; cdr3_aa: CALKSRTGQETQYF
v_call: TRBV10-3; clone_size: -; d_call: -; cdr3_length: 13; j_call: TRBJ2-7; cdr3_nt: TGTGCCATCAGTGATGTGCAGGCGGGCGAGCAGTACTTC; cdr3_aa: CAISDVQAGEQYF
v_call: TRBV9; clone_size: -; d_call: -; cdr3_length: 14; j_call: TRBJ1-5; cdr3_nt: TGTGCCAGCAGCGTAGAATTGACTAATCAGCCCCAGCATTTT; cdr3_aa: CASSVELTNQPQHF
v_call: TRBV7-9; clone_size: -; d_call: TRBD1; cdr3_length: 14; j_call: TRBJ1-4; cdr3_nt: TGTTCCAGCAGCTTACAGGGGCTTGACGAAAAACTGTTTTTT; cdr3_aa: CSSSLQGLDEKLFF
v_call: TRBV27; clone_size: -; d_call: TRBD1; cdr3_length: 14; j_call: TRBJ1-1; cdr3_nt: TGTGCCAGCAGTTTATCGGGAAGGACAGGGGTGGCTTTCTTT; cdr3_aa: CASSLSGRTGVAFF
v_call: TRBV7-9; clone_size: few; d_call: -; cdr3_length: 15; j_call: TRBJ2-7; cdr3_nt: TGTGCCAGCAGCTTAGACCAGGGATACCCCTACGAGCAGTACTTC; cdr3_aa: CASSLDQGYPYEQYF
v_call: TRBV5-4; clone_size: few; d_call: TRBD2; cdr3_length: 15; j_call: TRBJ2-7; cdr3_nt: TGTGCCAGCAGCTTAACGGGACTAGAAACCTACGAGCAGTACTTC; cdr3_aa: CASSLTGLETYEQYF
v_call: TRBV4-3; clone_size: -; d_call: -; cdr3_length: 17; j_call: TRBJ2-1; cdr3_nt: TGCGCCAGCAGCCAATCTCGGGGTTTAAGCTCCTACAATGAGCAGTTCTTC; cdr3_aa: CASSQSRGLSSYNEQFF
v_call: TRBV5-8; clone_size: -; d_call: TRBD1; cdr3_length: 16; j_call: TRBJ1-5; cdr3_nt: TGTGCCAGCAGCTTGGTAGGGGGCTATGGCAATCAGCCCCAGCATTTT; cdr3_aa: CASSLVGGYGNQPQHF
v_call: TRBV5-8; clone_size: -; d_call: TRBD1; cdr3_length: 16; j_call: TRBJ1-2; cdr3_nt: TGTGCCAGCAGCTTCTGGGGACAGGGAAATAACTATGGCTACACCTTC; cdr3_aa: CASSFWGQGNNYGYTF
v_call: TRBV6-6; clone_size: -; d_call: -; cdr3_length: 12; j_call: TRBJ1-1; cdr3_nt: TGTGCCAGCAGTCTCGGGGACACTGAAGCTTTCTTT; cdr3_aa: CASSLGDTEAFF
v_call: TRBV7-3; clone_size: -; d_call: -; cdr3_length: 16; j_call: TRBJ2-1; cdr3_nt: TGTGCCAGCAGCTTAAGTCCCCAGCGGACCTACAATGAGCAGTTCTTC; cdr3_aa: CASSLSPQRTYNEQFF
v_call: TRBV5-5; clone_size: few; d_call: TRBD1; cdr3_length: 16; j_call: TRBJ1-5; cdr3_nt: TGTGCCAGCAGTAGGACAGGGGCAGATAGCAATCAGCCCCAGCATTTT; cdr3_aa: CASSRTGADSNQPQHF
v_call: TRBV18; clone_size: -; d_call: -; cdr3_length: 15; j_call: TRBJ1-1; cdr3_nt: TGTGCCAGCTCACGTCAACAGGACATGAACACTGAAGCTTTCTTT; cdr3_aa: CASSRQQDMNTEAFF
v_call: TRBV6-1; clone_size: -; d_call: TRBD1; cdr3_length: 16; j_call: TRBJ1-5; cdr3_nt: TGTGCCAGCAGTGAAGGACAGGGCCATAGCAATCAGCCCCAGCATTTT; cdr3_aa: CASSEGQGHSNQPQHF
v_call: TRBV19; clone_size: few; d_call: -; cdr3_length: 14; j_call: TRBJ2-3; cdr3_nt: TGTGCCAGTAGTACCCGCCGCGGGACAGATACGCAGTATTTT; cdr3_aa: CASSTRRGTDTQYF
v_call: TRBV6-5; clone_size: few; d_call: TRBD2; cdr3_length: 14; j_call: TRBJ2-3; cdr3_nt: TGTGCCAGCAGCCTCGGGGGGGCCCCAGATACGCAGTATTTT; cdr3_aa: CASSLGGAPDTQYF
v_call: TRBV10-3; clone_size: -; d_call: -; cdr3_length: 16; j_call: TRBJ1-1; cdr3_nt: TGTGCCATCAGTGAGTCGAGCGGGCATTTGAACACTGAAGCTTTCTTT; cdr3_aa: CAISESSGHLNTEAFF
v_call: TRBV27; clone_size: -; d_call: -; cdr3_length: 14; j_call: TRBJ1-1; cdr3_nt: TGTGCCAGCAGTTTAGCAGGGCGAACCACTGAAGCTTTCTTT; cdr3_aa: CASSLAGRTTEAFF
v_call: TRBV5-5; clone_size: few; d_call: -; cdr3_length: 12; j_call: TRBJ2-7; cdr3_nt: TGTGCCAGCGGGTACGGAGACTACGAGCAGTACTTC; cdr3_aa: CASGYGDYEQYF
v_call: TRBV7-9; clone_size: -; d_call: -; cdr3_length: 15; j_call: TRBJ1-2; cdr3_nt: TGTTCCAGCAGCTTAGCCCAGGGCAGCAACTATGGCTACACCTTC; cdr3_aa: CSSSLAQGSNYGYTF
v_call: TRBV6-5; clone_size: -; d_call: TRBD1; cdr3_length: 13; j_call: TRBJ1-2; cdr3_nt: TGTGCCAGCAGTTACTCGCCAGGGGGAGGCTACACCTTC; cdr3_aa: CASSYSPGGGYTF
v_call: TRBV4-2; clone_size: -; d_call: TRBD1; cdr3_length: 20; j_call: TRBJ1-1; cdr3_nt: TGTGCCAGCAGCCAAGATGGGGGACATATGAGGACAGGGGTTAGGACTGAAGCTTTCTTT; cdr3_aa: CASSQDGGHMRTGVRTEAFF
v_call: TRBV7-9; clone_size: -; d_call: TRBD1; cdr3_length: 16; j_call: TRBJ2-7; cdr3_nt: TGTGCCAGCAGCTTAGCTTGGAGACAGGGACCCTACGAGCAGTACTTC; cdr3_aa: CASSLAWRQGPYEQYF
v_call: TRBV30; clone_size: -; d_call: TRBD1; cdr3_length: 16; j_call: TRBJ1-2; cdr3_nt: TGTGCCTGGAGCCTACAGGGACAGGGGGCTGACTATGGCTACACCTTC; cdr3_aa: CAWSLQGQGADYGYTF
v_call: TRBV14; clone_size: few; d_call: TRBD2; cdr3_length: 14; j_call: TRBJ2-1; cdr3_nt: TGTGCCAGCAGCCAAGTGCGGGGGTACAATGAGCAGTTCTTC; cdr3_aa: CASSQVRGYNEQFF
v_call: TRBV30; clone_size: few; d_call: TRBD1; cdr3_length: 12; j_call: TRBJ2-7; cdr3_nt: TGTGCCCGAGACAGGGGTTCCTACGAGCAGTACTTC; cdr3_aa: CARDRGSYEQYF
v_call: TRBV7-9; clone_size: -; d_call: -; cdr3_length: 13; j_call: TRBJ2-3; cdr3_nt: TGTGCCAGCAGCTTCAGTCGCACAGATACGCAGTATTTT; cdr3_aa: CASSFSRTDTQYF
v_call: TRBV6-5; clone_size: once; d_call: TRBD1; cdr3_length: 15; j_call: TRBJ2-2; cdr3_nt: TGTGCCAGCAGGGGACAGAGCCGACCAGCCGGGGAGCTGTTTTTT; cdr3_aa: CASRGQSRPAGELFF
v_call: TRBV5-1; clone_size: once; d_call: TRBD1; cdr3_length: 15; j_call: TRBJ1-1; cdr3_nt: TGCGCCAGCAGCGTGGGGGGACAGGGGGCTATTGAAGCTTTCTTT; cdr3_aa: CASSVGGQGAIEAFF
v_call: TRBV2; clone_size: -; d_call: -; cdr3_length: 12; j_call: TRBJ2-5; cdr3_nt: TGTGCCAGCATTAGCGGTGGGAAGACCCAGTACTTC; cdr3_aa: CASISGGKTQYF
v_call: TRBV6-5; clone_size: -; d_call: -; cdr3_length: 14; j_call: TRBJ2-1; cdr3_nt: TGTGCCAGCACCCCAGGGGTGGGCCACAATGAGCAGCTCTTC; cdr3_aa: CASTPGVGHNEQLF
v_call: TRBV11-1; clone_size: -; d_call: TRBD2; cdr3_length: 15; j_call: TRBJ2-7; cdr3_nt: TGTGCCAGCAGCTCAGGACTAGCGGGGATTGGGAAGCAGTACTTC; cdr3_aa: CASSSGLAGIGKQYF
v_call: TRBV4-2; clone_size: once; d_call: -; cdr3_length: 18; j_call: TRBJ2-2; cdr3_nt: TGTGCCAGCAGCCAAGATCTGGGGACACCTTTGAACACCGGGGAGCTGTTTTTT; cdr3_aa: CASSQDLGTPLNTGELFF
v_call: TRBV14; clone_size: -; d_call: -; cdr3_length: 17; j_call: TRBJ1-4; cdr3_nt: TGTGCCAGCAGCCAGGGGAGGGCCCAGGGAACTAATGAAAAACTGTTTTTT; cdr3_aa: CASSQGRAQGTNEKLFF
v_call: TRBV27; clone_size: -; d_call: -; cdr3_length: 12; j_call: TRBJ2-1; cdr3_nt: TGTGCCAGCAGTGGAGTAACTAATGAGCAGTTCTTC; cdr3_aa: CASSGVTNEQFF